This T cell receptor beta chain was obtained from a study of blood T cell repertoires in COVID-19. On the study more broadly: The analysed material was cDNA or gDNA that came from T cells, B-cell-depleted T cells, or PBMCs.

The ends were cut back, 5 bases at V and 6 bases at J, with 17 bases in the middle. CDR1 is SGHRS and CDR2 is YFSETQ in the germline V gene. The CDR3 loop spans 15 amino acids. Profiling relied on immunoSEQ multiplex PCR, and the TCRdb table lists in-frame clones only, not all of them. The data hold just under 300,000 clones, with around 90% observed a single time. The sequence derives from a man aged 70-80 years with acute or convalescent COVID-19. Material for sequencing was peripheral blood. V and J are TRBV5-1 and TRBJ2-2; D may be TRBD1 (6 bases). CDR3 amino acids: CASSLSTGNPGELFF. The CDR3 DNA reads TGCGCCAGCAGTCTCTCTACAGGGAATCCCGGGGAGCTGTTTTTT. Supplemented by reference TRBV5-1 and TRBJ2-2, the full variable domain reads KAGVTQTPRYLIKTRGQQVTLSCSPISGHRSVSWYQQTPGQGLQFLFEYFSETQRNKGNFPGRFSGRQFSNSRSEMNVSTLELGDSALYLCASSLSTGNPGELFFGEGSRLTVL.